A selection of T cell receptor beta chains follows, all from one sample in a study of cytomegalovirus exposure and HLA in healthy donors. Libraries were prepared by immunoSEQ multiplex PCR; TCRdb keeps only in-frame clonotypes and omits some of them. The data show under 150,000 clones, approximately 80% seen once. The sample consisted of PBMCs. The receptor source for this set is a woman aged 40 to 50 in good health and CMV-seropositive. Each CDR3 is given with its conserved first and last residue. D genes are given only for firm matches. Expanded clones get a size class; other rows say once, few or many, or leave the size out.

>few|TRBV19|TRBJ2-7|TRBD1
CASSIGTGGYEQYF
>few|TRBV2|TRBJ2-5|.
CASSPEQETQYF
>.|TRBV6-1|TRBJ1-5|.
CASSDGTRPQHF
>.|TRBV11-2|TRBJ1-5|.
CASSLAGQPQHF
>.|TRBV28|TRBJ2-5|.
CASIVQAQYF
>.|TRBV6-1|TRBJ2-5|TRBD1
CASIRQGGKTQYF
>.|TRBV11-3|TRBJ2-6|.
CASSAVLAGANVLTF
>.|TRBV7-9|TRBJ2-1|.
CASSLTGHGHEQFF
>.|TRBV5-1|TRBJ1-1|.
CASSLAQGNTEAFF
>.|TRBV6-1|TRBJ2-3|.
CASSGKGIHTDTQYF
>.|TRBV7-2|TRBJ2-1|TRBD2
CASSLGSGGNEQFF
>.|TRBV9|TRBJ1-2|TRBD1
CASSQTLTGGNYGYTF
>.|TRBV19|TRBJ2-1|TRBD2
CASRPLGTSGRGNEQFF
>.|TRBV10-3|TRBJ2-6|.
CAISEGGLSLAPPGGANVLTF
>.|TRBV6-4|TRBJ1-3|.
CASRRRKDTIYF
>.|TRBV5-6|TRBJ2-3|TRBD2
CASSLGGAGGRNTQYF
>.|TRBV2|TRBJ2-5|.
CASSENPRDGETQYF